Shown below are 25 T cell receptor beta chains from a single sample sequenced in a study of T cells in Graves' hyperthyroidism and ophthalmopathy. RNA transcripts were the template for amplifying TCR beta CDR3 regions. Primed by the HTBI set, a first-round RT-PCR was run on the TCR CDR3. TCRdb passed the multiplex PCR reads through MiXCR, listing each CDR3 protein once. The sample has about 350,000 distinct CDR3 sequences; roughly 19% are singletons. Source material: blood. The source of these receptors is a woman aged 18-30 years with Graves' hyperthyroidism.

This clonotype has at least ten counts. The genes are TRBV30 and TRBJ1-5, with D possibly being TRBD1 (6 bases). This CDR3 region has 14 residues. Germline V gives CDR1 GTSNPN, CDR2 SVGIG (reference sequence). With 1 base removed from V and 6 bases from J, the gap between germline ends came to 13 bases. The CDR3 bases are TGTGCCTGGAGTGCAGGGGCAAGGAGTCAGCCCCAGCATTTT. Translated, it gives CAWSAGARSQPQHF.

V gene TRBV15 combines with J gene TRBJ1-5; tentatively, D is TRBD1 (5 bases). The CDR3 extends over 16 amino acids. Trimming left V 3 bases short and J 7 bases short, with 19 bases between. Germline CDR1 and CDR2: LNHNV and YYDKDF (reference sequence). The CDR3 loop reads CATSREIQGSGQPQHF. CDR3 nucleotides: TGTGCCACCAGCAGGGAGATCCAGGGTTCGGGGCAGCCCCAGCATTTT.

This clonotype was recorded many times. The chain joins TRBV28 to TRBJ1-1; possible D gene TRBD1, 5 bases. Germline assignment: CDR1 MDHEN and CDR2 SYDVKM. The CDR3 is made up of 17 amino acids. Trimming left V 7 bases short and J 7 bases short, with 28 bases between. The CDR3 protein is CASIPRTGQGLVDEAFF. CDR3 nucleotides: TGTGCCAGCATCCCACGCACCGGTCAGGGTTTAGTCGATGAAGCTTTCTTT. Filled out from reference TRBV28 and TRBJ1-1, the complete variable domain reads DVKVTQSSRYLVKRTGEKVFLECVQDMDHENMFWYRQDPGLGLRLIYFSYDVKMKEKGDIPEGYSVSREKKERFSLILESASTNQTSMYLCASIPRTGQGLVDEAFFGQGTRLTVV.

This clonotype came up many times. V is TRBV10-3 and J is TRBJ2-5; tentatively, D is TRBD1 (5 bases). CDR1 ENHRY and CDR2 SYGVKD come from the germline V gene. Between the trimmed V and J ends, which lost 0 bases and 2 bases, there was a span of 10 bases. The CDR3 spans 15 residues. The CDR3 is CAISESGHTQETQYF. CDR3 DNA: TGTGCCATCAGTGAGTCAGGACATACACAAGAGACCCAGTACTTC.

This clonotype was seen more than once but under ten times. This chain connects TRBV7-9 to TRBJ2-7, with 7 nucleotides matching TRBD1. The V gene end was trimmed by 4 bases and the J gene end by 3 bases; junction bases not matched to a gene: 9. Per the germline V gene, CDR1 is SEHNR and CDR2 is FQNEAQ (reference sequence). The CDR3 runs 15 residues. The CDR3 loop reads CASSSSGWDSYEQYF. Written as DNA, the CDR3 is TGTGCCAGCAGCTCCTCTGGTTGGGACAGCTACGAGCAGTACTTC.

The CDR3 here is CASSLVRGRNTEAFF. CDR3 bases: TGTGCCAGCAGCTTAGTCAGGGGTCGGAACACTGAAGCTTTCTTT. The chain joins TRBV11-2 to TRBJ1-1, with D possibly matching TRBD1 (6 bases). In germline, CDR1 is SGHAT, CDR2 FQNNGV. This CDR3 has 15 residues. V lost 1 base, J lost 1 base, and 10 bases lay in between.

This clonotype was seen many times. This sequence joins TRBV28 and TRBJ2-4; D is possibly TRBD1 (6 bases). V lost 4 bases and J 8 bases, leaving 9 bases between the germline ends. Germline CDR1 reads MDHEN; CDR2 reads SYDVKM. The CDR3 consists of 12 residues. The CDR3 DNA is TGTGCCAGCAGTTACAGGGATGACATTCAGTACTTC. This translates into CASSYRDDIQYF.

This clonotype was counted ten times or more. The V gene is TRBV15, the J gene TRBJ1-1; D remains unclear. The V and J ends lost 0 bases and 0 bases respectively, with 5 bases between them. Germline V gives CDR1 LNHNV, CDR2 YYDKDF (reference sequence). The CDR3 totals 14 residues. CDR3: CATSRERMNTEAFF. As DNA, the CDR3 is TGTGCCACCAGCAGAGAAAGAATGAACACTGAAGCTTTCTTT.

The table lists this clonotype with many counts. The genes are TRBV29-1 and TRBJ1-1; 7 bases align to TRBD1. Per the germline V gene, CDR1 is SQVTM and CDR2 is ANQGSEA. This CDR3 has 15 residues. The J segment lost 6 bases and the V segment lost 3 bases, leaving 13 bases of the junction unmatched. The CDR3 sequence: CSVETGRIGHAEAFF. The CDR3 bases are TGCAGCGTTGAGACAGGGAGGATCGGCCACGCTGAAGCTTTCTTT.

The table lists this clonotype with many counts. The gene calls are TRBV12-3 or TRBV12-4 and TRBJ1-3, with unresolved D. CDR3 length equals 12 residues. With 8 bases removed from V and 4 bases from J, the gap between germline ends came to 9 bases. In DNA, the CDR3 is TGTGCCAGCGTCGGGAACGGAAACACCATATATTTT. This encodes CASVGNGNTIYF.

V is TRBV12-3 or TRBV12-4 and J is TRBJ1-2; D is perhaps TRBD1 (5 bases). The CDR3 runs to 15 residues. V lost 5 bases, J lost 5 bases, and 18 bases lay in between. CDR3 region: CASSVRGLRWYGYTF. The CDR3 bases are TGTGCCAGCAGTGTACGGGGCCTCAGATGGTATGGCTACACCTTC.

Ten or more counts support this clonotype. The chain uses TRBV6-4 and TRBJ2-4, with 7 bases aligning to TRBD1. Trimming removed 5 bases from V and 1 base from J; junction bases left unmatched: 17. The germline CDR1 and CDR2 sequences are MRHNA and SNTAGT. The CDR3 is made up of 19 amino acids. CDR3 sequence: CASSKLVSVGGSAKNIQYF. DNA for the CDR3: TGTGCCAGCAGTAAACTCGTGAGTGTAGGGGGCAGCGCCAAAAACATTCAGTACTTC.

This chain connects TRBV12-3 or TRBV12-4 to TRBJ2-5; TRBD2 agrees at 14 bases. V gave up 6 bases and J gave up 4 bases; unmatched junction bases: 7. The CDR3 consists of 16 residues. CDR3: CASSRETSGGVETQYF. The CDR3 DNA follows: TGTGCCAGCAGCCGGGAGACTAGCGGGGGGGTAGAGACCCAGTACTTC.

There are many counts of this clonotype. V and J are TRBV20-1 and TRBJ2-7; 8 bases line up with TRBD1. Per the germline V gene, CDR1 is DFQATT and CDR2 is SNEGSKA (reference sequence). The V and J ends lost 0 bases and 2 bases, in that order; junction bases with no gene match: 9. The CDR3 sequence is 16 residues long. CDR3 protein: CSARDEGTGIAYEQYF. In DNA form, the CDR3 reads TGCAGTGCTAGAGATGAAGGGACAGGCATAGCCTACGAGCAGTACTTC.

This clonotype was recorded many times. This sequence joins TRBV28 and TRBJ1-1; D is uncertain. The CDR3 is 15 residues long. Between the trimmed V and J ends, which lost 6 bases and 0 bases, there was a span of 14 bases. CDR1 is MDHEN, CDR2 SYDVKM, per germline. Here the CDR3 reads CASRPTWGVNTEAFF. As DNA, the CDR3 is TGTGCCAGCAGGCCCACTTGGGGAGTGAACACTGAAGCTTTCTTT.

At least ten counts were recorded for this clonotype. The CDR3 does not close with the conserved phenylalanine or tryptophan, likely indicating a read error. The V and J genes are TRBV6-5 and TRBJ2-2; D is possibly TRBD1 (6 bases). Per the germline V gene, CDR1 is MNHEY and CDR2 is SVGAGI. V lost 4 bases, J lost 0 bases, and 12 bases lay in between. The CDR3 totals 16 residues. CDR3 DNA: TGTGCCAGCAGTTCGGGACAAACCTCGAACACCGGGGAGCTGTTTTCT. Protein product: CASSSGQTSNTGELFS.

This clonotype has a count of ten or more. V is TRBV6-2 or TRBV6-3 and J is TRBJ1-5; 7 positions match TRBD1. Trimming removed 7 bases from V and 2 bases from J; junction bases left unmatched: 5. This CDR3 is built from 14 residues. The germline V gene encodes CDR1 MNHEY and CDR2 SVGEGT. The CDR3 is CASTDRVGNQPQHF. CDR3 DNA: TGTGCCAGCACCGACAGGGTAGGCAATCAGCCCCAGCATTTT.

J is TRBJ1-4 and V is TRBV28; TRBD1 matches at 8 bases. Germline-derived CDR1 and CDR2 are MDHEN and SYDVKM. This CDR3 is built from 16 residues. The junction had 12 bases not matched to a gene; V was cut back by 4 bases and J by 8 bases. As DNA, the CDR3 is TGTGCCAGCAGTTCCTCACAGGGGGAGGTGAACGAAAAACTGTTTTTT. Translated: CASSSSQGEVNEKLFF. The variable domain in full, with the rest retrieved from reference TRBV28 and TRBJ1-4, is DVKVTQSSRYLVKRTGEKVFLECVQDMDHENMFWYRQDPGLGLRLIYFSYDVKMKEKGDIPEGYSVSREKKERFSLILESASTNQTSMYLCASSSSQGEVNEKLFFGSGTQLSVL.

The rearrangement uses TRBV9 and TRBJ2-2; perhaps TRBD2 as D (5 bases). Trimming pared 3 bases from V and 6 bases from J, leaving 9 bases between. This CDR3 is 13 amino acids long. Germline V gene sequence: CDR1 SGDLS, CDR2 YYNGEE. CDR3 sequence (DNA): TGTGCCAGCAGCGCGACTAAGGCCGGGGAGCTGTTTTTT. Encoded protein: CASSATKAGELFF.

At least ten counts were recorded for this clonotype. This chain joins TRBV28 and TRBJ2-2; D unclear. The germline CDR1 and CDR2 sequences are MDHEN and SYDVKM. The CDR3 sequence is 15 residues long. Trimming left V 4 bases short and J 8 bases short, with 17 bases between. CDR3 DNA: TGTGCCAGCAGTTCACAGAGGTTGAACGCTGGGGAGCTGTTTTTT. Protein: CASSSQRLNAGELFF.

This clonotype has a count of ten or more. This chain links TRBV12-3 or TRBV12-4 with TRBJ1-1; 7 nucleotides align to TRBD1. Trimming took 7 bases from V and 3 from J; bases not matched to a gene: 8. The CDR3 loop spans 14 amino acids. CDR3 amino acids: CASIPGGGYTEAFF. CDR3 DNA: TGTGCCAGCATCCCAGGGGGGGGGTACACTGAAGCTTTCTTT.

This clonotype appeared many times. The rearrangement links TRBV12-3 or TRBV12-4 to TRBJ1-2; D call uncertain. The V end lost 2 bases, the J end lost 1 base, and 5 bases lay between the germline ends. This CDR3 spans 13 amino acids. In nucleotides, the CDR3 is TGTGCCAGCAGTTTACAGATTAACTATGGCTACACCTTC. This encodes CASSLQINYGYTF.

This clonotype has a handful of counts. V is TRBV20-1 and J is TRBJ2-2; D unclear. Germline V lookup: CDR1 DFQATT, CDR2 SNEGSKA (reference sequence). The CDR3 totals 11 residues. V was pared by 8 bases and J by 7 bases, with 11 bases between. In nucleotides, the CDR3 is TGCAGTTTACAAGGAGTCGGGGAGCTGTTTTTT. It encodes CSLQGVGELFF.

This clonotype was counted ten times or more. CDR3 nucleotide sequence: TGCAGTGCTTCCAAGTCGACTAGCGGAAACTACGAGCAGTACTTC. As protein: CSASKSTSGNYEQYF. This chain joins TRBV20-1 and TRBJ2-7; 9 bases align to TRBD2. The CDR3 length is 15 residues. Germline trimming cut 5 bases from V and 3 bases from J; bases unmatched to any gene: 11. Germline-derived CDR1 and CDR2 are DFQATT and SNEGSKA (reference sequence).

This clonotype appeared many times. V gene TRBV7-9 combines with J gene TRBJ2-7; D unresolved. CDR3 length: 13 residues. CDR1 and CDR2 from the germline V gene are SEHNR and FQNEAQ (reference sequence). Trimming took 3 bases from V and 5 from J, leaving 11 bases between them. The CDR3 is CASSFAEDDEQYF. The CDR3 nucleotides are TGTGCCAGCAGCTTCGCAGAGGACGACGAGCAGTACTTC.